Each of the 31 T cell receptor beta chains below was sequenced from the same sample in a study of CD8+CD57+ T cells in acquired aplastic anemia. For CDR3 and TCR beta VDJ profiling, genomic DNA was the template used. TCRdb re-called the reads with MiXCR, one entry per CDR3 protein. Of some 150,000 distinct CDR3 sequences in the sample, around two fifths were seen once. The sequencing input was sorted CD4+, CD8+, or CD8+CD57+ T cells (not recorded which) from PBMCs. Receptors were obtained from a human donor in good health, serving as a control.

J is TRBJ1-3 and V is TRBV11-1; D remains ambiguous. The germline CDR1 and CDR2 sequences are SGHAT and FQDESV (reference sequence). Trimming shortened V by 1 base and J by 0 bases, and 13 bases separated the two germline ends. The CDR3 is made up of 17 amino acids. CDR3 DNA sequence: TGTGCCAGCAGCTTAGGCTGGTCGGCCAACTCTGGAAACACCATATATTTT. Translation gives CASSLGWSANSGNTIYF.

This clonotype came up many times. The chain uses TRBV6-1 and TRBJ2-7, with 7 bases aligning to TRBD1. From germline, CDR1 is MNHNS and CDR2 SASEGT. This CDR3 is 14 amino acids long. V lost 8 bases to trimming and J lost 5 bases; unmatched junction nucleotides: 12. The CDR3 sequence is CASQSGQSVNEQYF. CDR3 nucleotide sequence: TGTGCCAGCCAATCGGGACAGTCGGTGAACGAGCAGTACTTC.

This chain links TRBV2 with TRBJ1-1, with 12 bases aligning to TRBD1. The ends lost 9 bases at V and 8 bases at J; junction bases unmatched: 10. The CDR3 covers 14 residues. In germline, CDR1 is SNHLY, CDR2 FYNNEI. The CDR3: CASDRVGQGAEAFF. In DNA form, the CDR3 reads TGTGCCAGTGACAGGGTGGGACAGGGGGCCGAAGCTTTCTTT. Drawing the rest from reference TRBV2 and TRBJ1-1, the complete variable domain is EPEVTQTPSHQVTQMGQEVILRCVPISNHLYFYWYRQILGQKVEFLVSFYNNEISEKSEIFDDQFSVERPDGSNFTLKIRSTKLEDSAMYFCASDRVGQGAEAFFGQGTRLTVV.

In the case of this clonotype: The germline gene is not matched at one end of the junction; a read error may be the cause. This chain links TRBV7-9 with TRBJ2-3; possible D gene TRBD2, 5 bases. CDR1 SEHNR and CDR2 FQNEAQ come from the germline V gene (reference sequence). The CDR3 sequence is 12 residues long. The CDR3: CASSLAGDTRYF. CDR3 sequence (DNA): TGTGCCAGCAGCTTGGCCGGGGATACGCGGTATTTT.

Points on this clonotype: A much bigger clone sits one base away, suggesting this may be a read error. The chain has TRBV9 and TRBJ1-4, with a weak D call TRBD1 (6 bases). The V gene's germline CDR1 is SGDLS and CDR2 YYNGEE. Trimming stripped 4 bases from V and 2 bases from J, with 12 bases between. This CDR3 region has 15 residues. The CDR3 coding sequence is TGTGCCAGCAGCCGGGACGGGGGCACTAATGAAAAACTGTTTTTT. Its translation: CASSRDGGTNEKLFF.

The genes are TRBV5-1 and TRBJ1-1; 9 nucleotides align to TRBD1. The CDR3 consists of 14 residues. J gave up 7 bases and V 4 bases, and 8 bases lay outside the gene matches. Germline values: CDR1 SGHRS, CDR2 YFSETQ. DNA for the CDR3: TGCGCCAGCAGCATCACCGGGACAGGGAGTGAAGCTTTCTTT. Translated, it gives CASSITGTGSEAFF. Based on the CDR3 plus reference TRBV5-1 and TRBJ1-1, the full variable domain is KAGVTQTPRYLIKTRGQQVTLSCSPISGHRSVSWYQQTPGQGLQFLFEYFSETQRNKGNFPGRFSGRQFSNSRSEMNVSTLELGDSALYLCASSITGTGSEAFFGQGTRLTVV.

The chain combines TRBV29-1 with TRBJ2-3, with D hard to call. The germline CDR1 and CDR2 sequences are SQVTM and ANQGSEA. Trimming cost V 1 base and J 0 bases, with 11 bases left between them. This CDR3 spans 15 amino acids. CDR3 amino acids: CSVEGGQRSTDTQYF. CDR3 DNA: TGCAGCGTTGAAGGCGGCCAGCGTAGCACAGATACGCAGTATTTT.

In DNA form, the CDR3 reads TGTGCCAGCAGTTGGCGGGACAGGGCGCACACTGAAGCTTTCTTT. It specifies CASSWRDRAHTEAFF. The chain uses TRBV12-3 or TRBV12-4 and TRBJ1-1; 9 bases agree with TRBD1. V shed 4 bases and J 3 bases; nucleotides not matched to a gene: 6. The CDR3 has 15 residues.

The chain's CDR3 is CASYPGTGSNTEAFF. The DNA of the CDR3 is TGCGCCAGTTACCCAGGGACAGGCTCGAACACTGAAGCTTTCTTT. The V and J genes are TRBV5-1 and TRBJ1-1, with TRBD1 matching over 8 bases. V gave up 8 bases and J gave up 1 base; unmatched junction bases: 10. The CDR3 loop spans 15 amino acids. Germline V gives CDR1 SGHRS, CDR2 YFSETQ.

The CDR3 sequence is CASSKTGTGSYEQYF. The DNA of the CDR3 is TGTGCCAGCAGCAAAACCGGGACAGGGTCGTACGAGCAGTACTTC. The genes are TRBV7-2 and TRBJ2-7; 9 bases agree with TRBD1. This CDR3 is built from 15 residues. Per germline, CDR1 SGHTA and CDR2 FQGNSA. Trimming at V came to 5 bases and at J to 4 bases, leaving 9 bases not matched to a gene.

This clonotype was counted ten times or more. CDR3 DNA sequence: TGTGCCAGCAGTGCTAGCGGGGGCTACGAGCAGTACTTC. As protein: CASSASGGYEQYF. The chain recombines TRBV25-1 with TRBJ2-7; 10 bases align to TRBD2. V was clipped by 4 bases and J by 3 bases; unmatched bases: 0. There are 13 residues in the CDR3. Germline V lookup: CDR1 MGHDK, CDR2 SYGVNS.

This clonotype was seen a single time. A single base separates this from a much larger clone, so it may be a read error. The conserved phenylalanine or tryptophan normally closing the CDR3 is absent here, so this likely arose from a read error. CDR3 sequence: CASGQGEETQYL. The CDR3 DNA is TGTGCCTCAGGACAGGGGGAAGAGACCCAGTACTTA. V gene TRBV30 combines with J gene TRBJ2-5; TRBD1 aligns across 10 bases. Per germline, CDR1 GTSNPN and CDR2 SVGIG (reference sequence). The CDR3 sequence is 12 residues long. The ends lost 7 bases at V and 3 bases at J; junction bases unmatched: 2.

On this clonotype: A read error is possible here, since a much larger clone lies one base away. The CDR3 sequence is CASRQAGELFF. The CDR3 nucleotides are TGTGCCAGCAGACAAGCAGGAGAACTGTTTTTT. The chain links TRBV12-3 or TRBV12-4 to TRBJ1-4; D not resolved. The CDR3 runs to 11 residues. Trimming removed 6 bases from V and 12 bases from J, with 11 bases in between.

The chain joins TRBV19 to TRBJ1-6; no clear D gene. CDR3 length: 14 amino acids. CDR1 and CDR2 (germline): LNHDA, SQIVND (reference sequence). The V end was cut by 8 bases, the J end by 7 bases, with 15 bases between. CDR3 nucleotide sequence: TGTGCCAGTGGACGACAAATTCGGAATTCACCCCTCCACTTT. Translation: CASGRQIRNSPLHF.

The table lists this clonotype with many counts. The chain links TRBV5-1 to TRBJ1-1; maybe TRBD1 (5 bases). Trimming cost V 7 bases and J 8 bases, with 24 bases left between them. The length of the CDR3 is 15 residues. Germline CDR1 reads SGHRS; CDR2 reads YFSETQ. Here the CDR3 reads CASSLGGLSEREAFF. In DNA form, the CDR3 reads TGCGCCAGCTCTCTCGGGGGTTTGAGCGAACGGGAAGCTTTCTTT.

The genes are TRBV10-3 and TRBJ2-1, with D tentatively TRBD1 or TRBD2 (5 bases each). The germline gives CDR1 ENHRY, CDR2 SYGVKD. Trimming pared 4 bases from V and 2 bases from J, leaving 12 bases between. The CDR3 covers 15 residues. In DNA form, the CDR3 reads TGTGCCATCAGTGGGGGTGGGACCACCTACAATGAGCAGTTCTTC. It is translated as CAISGGGTTYNEQFF.

The chain's CDR3 is CASRRGADYGYTF. For the CDR3, the DNA is TGTGCCAGCCGCAGGGGGGCGGACTATGGCTACACCTTC. V is TRBV7-9 and J is TRBJ1-2; 7 bases map to TRBD1. The length of the CDR3 is 13 residues. The V segment lost 8 bases and the J segment 3 bases; nucleotides outside the gene matches: 6. In germline, CDR1 is SEHNR, CDR2 FQNEAQ (reference sequence).

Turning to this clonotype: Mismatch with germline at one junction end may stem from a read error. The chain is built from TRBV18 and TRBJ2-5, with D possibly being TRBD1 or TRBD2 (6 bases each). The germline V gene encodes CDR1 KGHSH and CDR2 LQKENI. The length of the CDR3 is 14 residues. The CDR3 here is CASSPLAGDSPSNF. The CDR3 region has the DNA TGTGCCAGCTCACCCCTCGCAGGGGACTCTCCCTCCAACTTC.

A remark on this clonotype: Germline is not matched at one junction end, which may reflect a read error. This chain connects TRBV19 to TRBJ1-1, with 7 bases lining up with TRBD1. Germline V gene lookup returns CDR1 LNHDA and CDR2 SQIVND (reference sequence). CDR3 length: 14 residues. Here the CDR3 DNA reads TGCGCCAGTAAATCCCAAGCAGGGGGAACTGAAGCTTCCTTT. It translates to CASKSQAGGTEASF.

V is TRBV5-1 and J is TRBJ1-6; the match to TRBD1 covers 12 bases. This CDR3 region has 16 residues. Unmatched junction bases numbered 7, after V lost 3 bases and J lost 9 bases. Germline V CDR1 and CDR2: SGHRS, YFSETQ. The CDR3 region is CASSYRDRGQSSPLHF. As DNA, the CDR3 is TGCGCCAGCAGCTACCGGGACAGGGGGCAGAGTTCACCCCTCCACTTT.

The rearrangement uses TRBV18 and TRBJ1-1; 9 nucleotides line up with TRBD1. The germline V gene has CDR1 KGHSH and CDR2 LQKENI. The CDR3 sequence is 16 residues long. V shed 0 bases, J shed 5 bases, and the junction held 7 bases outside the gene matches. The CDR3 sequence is CASSPPVGQGRTEAFF. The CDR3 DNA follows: TGTGCCAGCTCACCACCGGTCGGACAGGGGAGGACTGAAGCTTTCTTT.

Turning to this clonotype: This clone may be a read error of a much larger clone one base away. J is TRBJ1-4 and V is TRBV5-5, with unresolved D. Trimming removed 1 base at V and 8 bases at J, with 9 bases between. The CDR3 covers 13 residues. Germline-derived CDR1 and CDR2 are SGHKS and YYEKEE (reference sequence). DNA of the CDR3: TGTGCCAGCAGCTTGACAACGGGGGAAAAACTGTTTTTT. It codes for CASSLTTGEKLFF. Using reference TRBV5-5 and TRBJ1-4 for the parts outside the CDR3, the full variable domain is DAGVTQSPTHLIKTRGQQVTLRCSPISGHKSVSWYQQVLGQGPQFIFQYYEKEERGRGNFPDRFSARQFPNYSSELNVNALLLGDSALYLCASSLTTGEKLFFGSGTQLSVL.

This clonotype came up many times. CDR3 sequence reads: CASSSGASGNTIYF. The CDR3 coding sequence is TGTGCCAGCAGTTCAGGGGCCTCTGGAAACACCATATATTTT. This chain uses TRBV12-3 or TRBV12-4 with TRBJ1-3; perhaps TRBD1 as D (6 bases). The CDR3 spans 14 residues. Trimming removed 4 bases from V and 0 bases from J, with 7 bases in between.

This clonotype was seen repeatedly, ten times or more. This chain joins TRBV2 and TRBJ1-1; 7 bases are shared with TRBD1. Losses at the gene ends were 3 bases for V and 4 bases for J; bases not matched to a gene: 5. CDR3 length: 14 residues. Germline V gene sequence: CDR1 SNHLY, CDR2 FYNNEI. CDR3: CASSEEGGFTEAFF. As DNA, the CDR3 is TGTGCCAGCAGTGAGGAAGGGGGCTTCACTGAAGCTTTCTTT.

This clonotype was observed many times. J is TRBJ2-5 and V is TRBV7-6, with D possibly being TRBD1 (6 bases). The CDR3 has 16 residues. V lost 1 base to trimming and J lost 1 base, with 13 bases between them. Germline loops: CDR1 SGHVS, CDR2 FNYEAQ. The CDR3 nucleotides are TGTGCCAGCAGCTTAGAGGTTTACAGGGCCCAAGAGACCCAGTACTTC. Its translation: CASSLEVYRAQETQYF.

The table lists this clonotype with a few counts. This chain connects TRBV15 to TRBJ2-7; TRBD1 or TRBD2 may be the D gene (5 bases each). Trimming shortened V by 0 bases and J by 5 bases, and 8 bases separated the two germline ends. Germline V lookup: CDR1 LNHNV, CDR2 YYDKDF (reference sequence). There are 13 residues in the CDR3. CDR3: CATSRDRGDEQYF. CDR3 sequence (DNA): TGTGCCACCAGCAGAGATCGAGGGGACGAGCAGTACTTC.

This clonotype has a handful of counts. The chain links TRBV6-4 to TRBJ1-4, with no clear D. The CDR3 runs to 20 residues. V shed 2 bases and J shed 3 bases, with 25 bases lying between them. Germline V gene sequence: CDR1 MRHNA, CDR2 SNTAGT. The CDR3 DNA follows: TGTGCCAGCAGTGACAGGGCGGCAATCTACCCGGTTGCGGCTAATGAAAAACTGTTTTTT. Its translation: CASSDRAAIYPVAANEKLFF.

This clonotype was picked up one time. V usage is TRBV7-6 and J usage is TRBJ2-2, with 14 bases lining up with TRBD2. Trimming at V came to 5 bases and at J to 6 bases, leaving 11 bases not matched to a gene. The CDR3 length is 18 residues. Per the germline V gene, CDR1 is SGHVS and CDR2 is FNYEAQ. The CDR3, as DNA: TGTGCCAGCAGCGGCCGGACTAGCGGGGGGCGTGGATCCGGGGAGCTGTTTTTT. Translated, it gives CASSGRTSGGRGSGELFF.

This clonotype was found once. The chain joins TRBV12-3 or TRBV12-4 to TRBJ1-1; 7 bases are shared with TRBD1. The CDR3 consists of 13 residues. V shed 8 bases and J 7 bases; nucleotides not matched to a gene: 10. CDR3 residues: CASREGQPIEAFF. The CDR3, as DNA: TGTGCCAGCCGAGAGGGACAGCCGATTGAAGCTTTCTTT.

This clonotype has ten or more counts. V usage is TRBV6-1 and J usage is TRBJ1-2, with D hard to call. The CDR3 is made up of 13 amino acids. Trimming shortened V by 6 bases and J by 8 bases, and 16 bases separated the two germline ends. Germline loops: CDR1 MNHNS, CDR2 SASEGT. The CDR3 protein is CASRAGPGVGYTF. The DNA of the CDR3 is TGTGCCAGCAGGGCGGGCCCTGGGGTCGGCTACACCTTC.

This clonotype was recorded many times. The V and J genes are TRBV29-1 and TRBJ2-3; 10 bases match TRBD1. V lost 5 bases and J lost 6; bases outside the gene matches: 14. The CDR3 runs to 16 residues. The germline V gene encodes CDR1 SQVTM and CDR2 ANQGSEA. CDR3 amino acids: CSVLSTKTGGSDTQYF. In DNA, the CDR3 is TGCAGCGTTCTTAGTACGAAGACAGGGGGCTCGGATACGCAGTATTTT.